Following are 23 T cell receptor beta chains from one sample sequenced in a study of blood T cell repertoires in COVID-19. Profiling relied on immunoSEQ multiplex PCR, and the TCRdb table lists in-frame clones only, not all of them. The sample contains tens of thousands of clones, around 85% of which appear only once. The specimen sequenced was peripheral blood. These receptors came from a man aged 50 or older with active COVID-19.

The V call is TRBV6-5, the J call TRBJ1-5; no clear D. V shed 5 bases and J shed 5 bases, with 16 bases lying between them. There are 15 residues in the CDR3. Germline assignment: CDR1 MNHEY and CDR2 SVGAGI. CDR3 nucleotides: TGTGCCAGCAGTCAATTCGGGGTCCTCCATCAGCCCCAGCATTTT. It codes for CASSQFGVLHQPQHF.

The chain combines TRBV7-9 with TRBJ1-1; TRBD1 is a possible D gene (5 bases). The CDR3 is made up of 11 amino acids. The ends were cut back, 5 bases at V and 5 bases at J, with 6 bases in the middle. The germline V gene encodes CDR1 SEHNR and CDR2 FQNEAQ (reference sequence). The CDR3 region is CASSKGTEAFF. The CDR3 DNA reads TGTGCCAGCAGCAAGGGGACTGAAGCTTTCTTT.

This clone was observed a handful of times. The genes are TRBV7-2 and TRBJ2-7, with D perhaps TRBD2 (6 bases). Germline CDR1 is SGHTA and CDR2 is FQGNSA. CDR3 length: 13 residues. V was trimmed by 1 base and J by 3 bases, leaving 7 bases between them. In DNA form, the CDR3 reads TGTGCCAGCAGCTTAGGAGCGGGCTACGAGCAGTACTTC. The encoded protein is CASSLGAGYEQYF.

This clone was recorded once. This sequence joins TRBV11-2 and TRBJ2-1; TRBD1 agrees at 8 bases. In germline, CDR1 is SGHAT, CDR2 FQNNGV. The CDR3 consists of 15 residues. J lost 4 bases, V lost 3 bases, and 5 bases had no gene match. Here the CDR3 reads CASSFKDRAYNEQFF. CDR3 coding DNA: TGTGCCAGCAGCTTCAAGGACAGGGCTTACAATGAGCAGTTCTTC. Variable domain in full (rest from reference TRBV11-2 and TRBJ2-1): EAGVAQSPRYKIIEKRQSVAFWCNPISGHATLYWYQQILGQGPKLLIQFQNNGVVDDSQLPKDRFSAERLKGVDSTLKIQPAKLEDSAVYLCASSFKDRAYNEQFFGPGTRLTVL.

J is TRBJ2-7 and V is TRBV4-3, with 7 bases matching TRBD2. From germline, CDR1 is LGHNA and CDR2 YSLEER. The length of the CDR3 is 15 residues. V was clipped by 0 bases and J by 5 bases; unmatched bases: 7. The CDR3 protein is CASSQDGRGWHEQYF. For the CDR3, the DNA is TGCGCCAGCAGCCAAGATGGGAGGGGTTGGCACGAGCAGTACTTC.

V is TRBV11-2 and J is TRBJ2-6; a possible D gene is TRBD1 (6 bases). Per the germline V gene, CDR1 is SGHAT and CDR2 is FQNNGV. V was trimmed by 1 base and J by 1 base, leaving 8 bases between them. This CDR3 has 16 amino acids. The CDR3 DNA sequence: TGTGCCAGCAGCTTAGTCCAGGGGTCTGGGGCCAACGTCCTGACTTTC. This encodes CASSLVQGSGANVLTF.

The chain is built from TRBV27 and TRBJ1-5; no definite D call. The CDR3 is 15 residues long. The V gene's germline CDR1 is MNHEY and CDR2 SMNVEV (reference sequence). V shed 2 bases and J shed 5 bases, with 13 bases lying between them. The CDR3 spells CASSLGHPRDQPQHF. The CDR3 region has the DNA TGTGCCAGCAGTTTAGGGCACCCAAGAGATCAGCCCCAGCATTTT.

DNA of the CDR3: TGTGCCAGCAGCCAAAGCGGTCAAGAGACCCAGTACTTC. It is translated as CASSQSGQETQYF. The chain couples TRBV3-1 (or the pseudogene TRBV3-2) to TRBJ2-5; tentative D call: TRBD2 (5 bases). Germline-derived CDR1 and CDR2 are LGHDT and YNNKEL (reference sequence). V shed 2 bases and J shed 2 bases, with 6 bases lying between them. The CDR3 has 13 amino acids.

The V and J genes are TRBV5-1 and TRBJ1-6, with D unresolved. Trimming took 4 bases from V and 10 from J, leaving 15 bases between them. The CDR3 sequence is 14 residues long. Germline CDR1 reads SGHRS; CDR2 reads YFSETQ. DNA for the CDR3: TGCGCCAGCAGCGCAGAGGGCCAAGGATCACCCCTCCACTTT. Residues: CASSAEGQGSPLHF.

This clone was detected only a few times. The rearrangement joins TRBV19 to TRBJ1-1; TRBD1 might be the D (5 bases). The CDR3 covers 14 residues. Trimming took 5 bases from V and 6 from J, leaving 16 bases between them. The germline V gene has CDR1 LNHDA and CDR2 SQIVND (reference sequence). The CDR3 spells CASSVRVAVAEAFF. CDR3 DNA: TGTGCCAGTAGTGTCAGGGTGGCGGTGGCTGAAGCTTTCTTT.

The gene calls are TRBV5-1 and TRBJ2-7; tentatively, D is TRBD1 (6 bases). V lost 4 bases to trimming and J lost 2 bases, with 16 bases between them. Germline loops: CDR1 SGHRS, CDR2 YFSETQ. This CDR3 contains 15 residues. This CDR3 reads CASSLERQATYEQYF. As DNA, the CDR3 is TGCGCCAGCAGCCTGGAAAGACAGGCGACCTACGAGCAGTACTTC.

CDR3 nucleotide sequence: TGTGCCAGCAGCTCCTCCGGACTAGCGGGCGGCGGGGAGCTGTTTTTT. Residues: CASSSSGLAGGGELFF. The chain couples TRBV7-6 to TRBJ2-2; 11 bases map to TRBD2. The CDR3 loop spans 16 amino acids. Germline V gives CDR1 SGHVS, CDR2 FNYEAQ. J gave up 7 bases and V 4 bases, and 8 bases lay outside the gene matches.

The CDR3 reads CSVEGTERNEQFF. Written as DNA, the CDR3 is TGCAGCGTTGAGGGGACTGAGAGAAATGAGCAGTTCTTC. The genes are TRBV29-1 and TRBJ2-1; D perhaps matches TRBD2 (6 bases). V was trimmed by 3 bases and J by 7 bases, leaving 13 bases between them. There are 13 residues in the CDR3. The germline V gene encodes CDR1 SQVTM and CDR2 ANQGSEA.

This chain connects TRBV9 to TRBJ1-4; D is perhaps TRBD1 (5 bases). V was cut by 3 bases and J by 8 bases, with 14 bases left in between. In germline, CDR1 is SGDLS, CDR2 YYNGEE. The CDR3 has 14 residues. Here the CDR3 reads CASSEYKAGEKLFF. CDR3 DNA sequence: TGTGCCAGCAGCGAGTACAAAGCAGGGGAAAAACTGTTTTTT.

In DNA, the CDR3 is TGTGCCAGCAGCTTGGACTGGACAGGGTTAAACTATGGCTACACCTTC. This codes for CASSLDWTGLNYGYTF. The chain joins TRBV7-2 to TRBJ1-2; 8 positions match TRBD1. Looked up from germline, CDR1 is SGHTA and CDR2 is FQGNSA. Trimming removed 3 bases from V and 2 bases from J; junction bases left unmatched: 8. CDR3 length equals 16 residues.

The chain joins TRBV28 to TRBJ2-3, with TRBD2 matching 8 bases. CDR1 is MDHEN, CDR2 SYDVKM, per germline. The CDR3 is made up of 15 amino acids. Trimming took 6 bases from V and 1 from J; bases not matched to a gene: 6. In DNA, the CDR3 is TGTGCCAGCAGCCCGACTAGCGCAGGCACAGATACGCAGTATTTT. Residues: CASSPTSAGTDTQYF.

This chain links TRBV19 with TRBJ2-3, with a weak D call TRBD1 (5 bases). Trimming left V 7 bases short and J 1 base short, with 15 bases between. The CDR3 loop spans 15 amino acids. CDR1 is LNHDA, CDR2 SQIVND, per germline (reference sequence). In nucleotides, the CDR3 is TGTGCCAGTAAAACCCGCGGCAGGGGCACAGATACGCAGTATTTT. Its translation: CASKTRGRGTDTQYF.

This clone occurred once. The CDR3 spells CASSLITAGETQYF. As DNA, the CDR3 is TGTGCCAGCAGCTTGATCACGGCAGGAGAGACCCAGTACTTC. The V gene is TRBV5-5, the J gene TRBJ2-5, with no clear D. V lost 1 base, J lost 4 bases, and 11 bases lay in between. CDR1 is SGHKS and CDR2 is YYEKEE in the germline V gene (reference sequence). This CDR3 has 14 amino acids.

The gene calls are TRBV11-2 and TRBJ2-7, with 7 bases aligning to TRBD2. The CDR3 totals 14 residues. Germline CDR1 SGHAT, CDR2 FQNNGV. Trimming took 3 bases from V and 6 from J; bases not matched to a gene: 8. CDR3 in amino acids: CASSFTGGGGEQYF. CDR3 nucleotide sequence: TGTGCCAGCAGCTTCACCGGTGGGGGGGGCGAGCAGTACTTC.

V usage is TRBV18 and J usage is TRBJ2-5; D is unresolved. This CDR3 has 12 residues. Looked up from germline, CDR1 is KGHSH and CDR2 is LQKENI. V lost 6 bases and J lost 0, with 5 bases in between. The CDR3 DNA follows: TGTGCCAGCTCCCAAAACCAAGAGACCCAGTACTTC. Encoded protein: CASSQNQETQYF.

This chain connects TRBV11-2 to TRBJ2-7; the match to TRBD1 covers 9 bases. This CDR3 spans 15 amino acids. The germline CDR1 and CDR2 sequences are SGHAT and FQNNGV. V lost 3 bases to trimming and J lost 0 bases; unmatched junction nucleotides: 3. The chain's CDR3 is CASSFGTGSSYEQYF. CDR3 DNA sequence: TGTGCCAGCAGCTTCGGGACAGGGAGCTCCTACGAGCAGTACTTC.

This chain connects TRBV12-3 or TRBV12-4 to TRBJ1-4, with D perhaps TRBD1 (5 bases). The CDR3 consists of 13 residues. The V and J ends lost 6 bases and 6 bases respectively, with 11 bases between them. The CDR3 reads CASRPGGYEKLFF. As DNA, the CDR3 is TGTGCCAGCAGACCGGGGGGTTATGAAAAACTGTTTTTT.

The chain is built from TRBV6-5 and TRBJ1-2; possibly TRBD1 for D (5 bases). Deletions cut 0 bases from V and 6 bases from J, with 17 bases between. The CDR3 is 16 amino acids. Per germline, CDR1 MNHEY and CDR2 SVGAGI. The CDR3 region has the DNA TGTGCCAGCAGTTACTCTTCACCCAGGGTCCTGGATGGCTACACCTTC. This gives the protein CASSYSSPRVLDGYTF.